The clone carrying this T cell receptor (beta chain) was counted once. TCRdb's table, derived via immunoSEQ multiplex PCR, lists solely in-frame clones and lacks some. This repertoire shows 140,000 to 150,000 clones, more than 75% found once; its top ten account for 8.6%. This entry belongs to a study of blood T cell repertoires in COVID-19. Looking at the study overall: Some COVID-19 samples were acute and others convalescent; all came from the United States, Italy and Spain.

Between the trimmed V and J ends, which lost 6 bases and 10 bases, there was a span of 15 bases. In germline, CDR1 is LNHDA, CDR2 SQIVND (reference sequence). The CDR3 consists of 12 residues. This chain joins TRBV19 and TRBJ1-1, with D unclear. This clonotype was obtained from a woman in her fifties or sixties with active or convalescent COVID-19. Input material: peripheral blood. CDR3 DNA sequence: TGTGCCAGTAGCCACGTTCGAGCTGGAGCTTTCTTT. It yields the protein CASSHVRAGAFF.